This is a list of T cell receptor beta chains from one sample in a study of early T cells in non-severe SARS-CoV-2 infection. TCRdb itself ran the 5' RACE reads through MiXCR, one entry per CDR3 protein. The sample holds around 53,000 distinct CDR3 sequences, 12% seen once. The sequencing used whole blood, collected at baseline. The source is an adult who was a healthcare worker with PCR-confirmed SARS-CoV-2 infection or an uninfected control (not recorded which). The CDR3 runs from the conserved cysteine through the conserved F or W. Each record gives: V gene, J gene, D gene, CDR3 length, clone size, CDR3 DNA, CDR3 protein. A D gene is named only where the DNA matches it firmly. For some rows the clone size is stated as once, few or many, or as a class when expanded; others skip it.

TRBV6-6	TRBJ2-5	.	14	many	TGTGCCAGCAGTTACGCGGTGGGTGGGGAGACCCAGTACTTC	CASSYAVGGETQYF
TRBV5-5	TRBJ1-2	TRBD1	13	few	TGTGCCAGCAGCGTACAGGGGGACTATGGCTACACCTTC	CASSVQGDYGYTF
TRBV5-1	TRBJ2-7	.	13	few	TGCGCCAGCAGCGACACTTCGGGGAACGAGCAGTACTTC	CASSDTSGNEQYF
TRBV27	TRBJ1-6	TRBD1	19	few	TGTGCCAGCAGTTTATACCCTTTGGGACAGGGACCACCCCTTTCACCCCTCCACTTT	CASSLYPLGQGPPLSPLHF
TRBV28	TRBJ2-1	.	13	.	TGTGCCAGCAGGTTTTCCCTCGTAGATGAGCAGTTCTTC	CASRFSLVDEQFF
TRBV10-3	TRBJ1-5	.	14	medium-sized	TGTGCCGTCGGGGGGGAGGGCGCCAATCAGCCCCAGCATTTT	CAVGGEGANQPQHF
TRBV27	TRBJ2-7	.	14	.	TGTGCCAGCAGTCCCAGGGGAGGGACCTACGAGCAGTACTTC	CASSPRGGTYEQYF
TRBV11-3	TRBJ2-5	.	15	few	TGTGCCAGCAGCTCCCGATTCGGGGCAAAAGAGACCCAGTACTTC	CASSSRFGAKETQYF
TRBV20-1	TRBJ2-5	.	11	.	TGCAGTGCAAAAAACCGGGAGACCCAGTACTTC	CSAKNRETQYF
TRBV15	TRBJ1-4	TRBD1	16	many	TGTGCCACCAGCAGAGAAACCGGGACAGGGGATGAAAAACTGTTTTTT	CATSRETGTGDEKLFF
TRBV7-7	TRBJ2-3	TRBD2	15	.	TGTGCCAGCAGCTCTAGACTAGCGGGGACAGATACGCAGTATTTT	CASSSRLAGTDTQYF
TRBV7-7	TRBJ2-1	.	14	many	TGTGCCAGCAGCCAATCGGGCCTGTCGGATGAGCAGTTCTTC	CASSQSGLSDEQFF
TRBV20-1	TRBJ2-7	.	15	few	TGCAGTGCTAGCAATGTTCGGGACGGGTTCTACGAGCAGTACTTC	CSASNVRDGFYEQYF
TRBV7-2	TRBJ2-7	TRBD2	15	few	TGTGCCAGCAGCCGAATAGCGGGAGGGGCCTACGAGCAGTACTTC	CASSRIAGGAYEQYF
TRBV18	TRBJ1-3	.	16	.	TGTGCCAGCTCACCAAGGGCAGAAGCTCCGCGAAACACCATATATTTT	CASSPRAEAPRNTIYF
TRBV24-1	TRBJ2-5	TRBD2	13	.	TGTGCCACCAGGGGACTAGCGGGAGAGACCCAGTACTTC	CATRGLAGETQYF
TRBV27	TRBJ2-3	.	13	few	TGTGCCAGCAGTTTACCTCTGTCAGATACGCAGTATTTT	CASSLPLSDTQYF
TRBV4-1	TRBJ1-5	TRBD1	14	few	TGCGCCAGCAGCCAGGACAGGGGAAATCAGCCCCAGCATTTT	CASSQDRGNQPQHF
TRBV24-1	TRBJ2-5	.	13	.	TGTGCCACCAACGGACCGCCCGGGGAGACCCAGTACTTC	CATNGPPGETQYF
TRBV9	TRBJ1-1	.	15	.	TGTGCCAGCAGCGTAGCTGTCAGTTTTAACGCTGAAGCTTTCTTT	CASSVAVSFNAEAFF
TRBV7-2	TRBJ1-1	TRBD1	16	many	TGTGCCAGCAGCTTGGTGGGGACAGGGGGAAATACTGAAGCTTTCTTT	CASSLVGTGGNTEAFF
TRBV6-2/TRBV6-3	TRBJ2-7	TRBD2	14	few	TGTGCCAGCAGCAGACTAGCGGGAACCCCCGAGCAGTACTTC	CASSRLAGTPEQYF
TRBV5-4	TRBJ2-1	TRBD2	15	few	TGTGCCAGCAGCACCGCTAGCGGAGTCTACAATGAGCAGTTCTTC	CASSTASGVYNEQFF
TRBV4-1	TRBJ2-7	TRBD2	18	.	TGCGCCAGCAGCCCCCAAGGACTAGCGGAAACCAGCTCCTACGAGCAGTACTTC	CASSPQGLAETSSYEQYF
TRBV10-3	TRBJ2-5	.	11	.	TGTGCCATCGGGTCCCAAGAGACCCAGTACTTC	CAIGSQETQYF
TRBV29-1	TRBJ2-7	.	13	few	TGCAGCGTTGGTGGAGAGCATTCCTACGAGCAGTACTTC	CSVGGEHSYEQYF
TRBV18	TRBJ2-3	.	13	many	TGTGCCAGCTCAAACTCGCAGGGGGATACGCAGTATTTT	CASSNSQGDTQYF
TRBV5-6	TRBJ1-3	.	14	.	TGTGCCAGCAGTTCAGGTAGCTCTGGAAACACCATATATTTT	CASSSGSSGNTIYF
TRBV20-1	TRBJ2-4	.	16	few	TGCAGTGCTAGAGATACGCGGAAACTAGCCAAAAACATTCAGTACTTC	CSARDTRKLAKNIQYF
TRBV5-1	TRBJ1-1	TRBD1	14	few	TGCGCCAGCAGCTTAGCCAGGACAGGGACTGAAGCTTTCTTT	CASSLARTGTEAFF
TRBV11-2	TRBJ2-2	.	19	few	TGTGCCAGCAGAACCCGACGTAAGGAGCCCGGGGCGAACACCGGGGAGCTGTTTTTT	CASRTRRKEPGANTGELFF
TRBV28	TRBJ2-5	.	13	.	TGTGCCAGCACGGACGATAAGCGAGAGACCCAGTACTTC	CASTDDKRETQYF
TRBV6-1	TRBJ1-1	.	14	.	TGTGCCAGCAGTCGTGGCAGGAAGAACACTGAAGCTTTCTTT	CASSRGRKNTEAFF
TRBV6-5	TRBJ1-1	TRBD1	15	.	TGTGCCAGCAGTTACTCGGGACAGGGTTACACTGAAGCTTTCTTT	CASSYSGQGYTEAFF
TRBV5-4	TRBJ2-7	TRBD1	15	.	TGTGCCAGCAGCTTGGACCCCGGGACAGGGCGTGAGCAGTACTTC	CASSLDPGTGREQYF
TRBV2	TRBJ2-2	.	15	many	TGTGCCAGCAGTGACCCGGGTAGAAACACCGGGGAGCTGTTTTTT	CASSDPGRNTGELFF
TRBV11-2	TRBJ2-7	TRBD1	15	.	TGTGCCACCACAGGGGGCCGCTTAAGCTCCTACGAGCAGTACTTC	CATTGGRLSSYEQYF
TRBV11-2	TRBJ2-1	TRBD2	12	few	TGTGCCAGCAGAACGGGAGGGTATGAGCAGTTCTTC	CASRTGGYEQFF
TRBV24-1	TRBJ2-2	.	14	.	TGTGCCACCAGTGGGGCAGTGAACACCGGGGAGCTGTTTTTT	CATSGAVNTGELFF
TRBV12-3/TRBV12-4	TRBJ2-5	.	14	few	TGTGCCAGCAGTCTCAAAAGTTCGGGAGAGACCCAGTACTTC	CASSLKSSGETQYF
TRBV20-1	TRBJ1-1	.	13	many	TGCAGTGCTAGCCGGGACTTGGGGACTGAAGCTTTCTTT	CSASRDLGTEAFF
TRBV7-2	TRBJ2-7	.	17	few	TGTGCCAGCAGCTTAAGCCCTCTGATTCGACAGGCCCACGAGCAGTACTTC	CASSLSPLIRQAHEQYF
TRBV24-1	TRBJ2-1	.	16	many	TGTGCCACCCCCCCCAGGACCAGCCGGCGAGTTGGTGAGCAGTTCTTC	CATPPRTSRRVGEQFF
TRBV10-2	TRBJ2-1	.	16	.	TGCGCCAGCAGTGAGTCGAGCGGTGGCTCCTACAATGAGCAGTTCTTC	CASSESSGGSYNEQFF
TRBV2	TRBJ1-1	.	12	many	TGTGCCAGCAGTCATAGGACAGCTGAAGCTTTCTTT	CASSHRTAEAFF
TRBV7-9	TRBJ2-3	TRBD1	15	.	TGTGCCAGCAGCTTCGGGGCAGGGGGCAGAGATACGCAGTATTTT	CASSFGAGGRDTQYF
TRBV6-1	TRBJ2-4	.	15	many	TGTGCCAGCAGTGAACGCTCCACTAGGTTCGGGGGAAACAACTTC	CASSERSTRFGGNNF
TRBV7-9	TRBJ1-2	.	14	few	TGTGCCAGCAGCCCTTTATGGGGAATAGGGGGCTACACCTTC	CASSPLWGIGGYTF
TRBV7-2	TRBJ2-7	.	15	few	TGTGCCAGCAGCTTAGGTCGGGAGAGCCGAAGCGAGCAGTACTTC	CASSLGRESRSEQYF
TRBV7-2	TRBJ2-7	.	13	many	TGTGCCAGCAGCTTATCATCCCTCTACGAGCAGTACTTC	CASSLSSLYEQYF
TRBV7-2	TRBJ2-3	.	16	many	TGTGCCAGCAGCCCAGACTGGGGCTTGGGAACAGATACGCAGTATTTT	CASSPDWGLGTDTQYF
TRBV7-6	TRBJ1-1	.	16	many	TGTGCCAGCAGCTTAGCGGACGGGACGGGGGACACTGAAGCTTTCTTT	CASSLADGTGDTEAFF
TRBV7-2	TRBJ2-7	TRBD2	15	.	TGTGCCAGCAGGCCCCCTAGCGGTGGCCCCTACGAGCAGTACTTC	CASRPPSGGPYEQYF
TRBV19	TRBJ1-5	.	12	few	TGTGCCAGTACTGACAGCAATCAGCCCCAGCATTTT	CASTDSNQPQHF
TRBV6-2/TRBV6-3	TRBJ2-5	TRBD1	15	.	TGTGCCAGCAGTTACTCCAGACAGGGGGAGGAGACCCAGTACTTC	CASSYSRQGEETQYF
TRBV20-1	TRBJ2-1	TRBD2	15	few	TGCAGTGCATTGGGACTAGCGTTTATTCCCAATGAGCAGTTCTTC	CSALGLAFIPNEQFF
TRBV19	TRBJ2-3	TRBD1	15	few	TGTGCCAGCAAAACACAGGGGGCCAACACAGATACGCAGTATTTT	CASKTQGANTDTQYF